The 14 T cell receptor beta chains below were found in one sample sequenced in a study of regulatory dendritic cells for organ transplantation. The antigens these receptors bind are not known. Sorted T cells were CFSE-labeled and cultured roughly five days with allogeneic regulatory or mature dendritic cells at 1:10. The protocol was immunoSEQ multiplex PCR, while the TCRdb copy is restricted to in-frame clones and leaves out a portion. Of roughly 23,000 clones listed, over 75% were seen once; the top ten hold over 0.25%. Sequencing was performed on naive CD4+ T cells from blood cultured with dendritic cells. This sample's subset: CD45RA+ naive T cells. The receptors derive from a human donor in good health.

The J gene is TRBJ1-1, the V gene TRBV7-2; perhaps TRBD1 as D (5 bases). V was shortened by 5 bases and J by 3 bases, with 13 bases between the two germline ends. Germline values: CDR1 SGHTA, CDR2 FQGNSA. The CDR3 is made up of 14 amino acids. The CDR3: CASSPRDGHTEAFF. The CDR3 region has the DNA TGTGCCAGCAGCCCCCGGGACGGGCACACTGAAGCTTTCTTT.

V and J are TRBV15 and TRBJ2-1; no clear D. Trimming took off 5 bases at V and 5 bases at J, with 22 bases between the two ends. From germline, CDR1 is LNHNV and CDR2 YYDKDF (reference sequence). This CDR3 has 17 residues. CDR3 in DNA: TGTGCCACCAGCCTGTTGGCCTCGAGTTTGTCTCACAATGAGCAGTTCTTC. Translation gives CATSLLASSLSHNEQFF.

The J gene is TRBJ1-2, the V gene TRBV2, with a tentative D call TRBD1 (5 bases). The germline V and J ends were trimmed by 5 bases and 7 bases, with 14 bases remaining between them. Germline V gives CDR1 SNHLY, CDR2 FYNNEI. CDR3 length equals 13 residues. The CDR3 loop reads CASSSQGSVGYTF. In DNA form, the CDR3 reads TGTGCCAGCAGTTCCCAGGGATCTGTTGGCTACACCTTC.

This chain links TRBV4-1 with TRBJ2-7; D uncertain. CDR1 is MGHRA, CDR2 YSYEKL, per germline. The CDR3 runs 12 residues. Trimming stripped 4 bases from V and 3 bases from J, with 7 bases between. Here the CDR3 DNA reads TGCGCCAGCAGCCCCCCCGGCTACGAGCAGTACTTC. Translating gives CASSPPGYEQYF.

V gene TRBV21-1 combines with J gene TRBJ1-5; the table's D call, TRBD1, has no DNA check behind it. TRBV21-1 counts as a pseudogene. The CDR3 runs 16 residues. This chain's CDR3 is CANCPWDRGSDQPQHF. The CDR3 region has the DNA TGTGCCAATTGCCCCTGGGACAGGGGGTCGGATCAGCCCCAGCATTTT.

The chain has TRBV29-1 and TRBJ1-1, with D possibly matching TRBD1 (6 bases). The CDR3 runs 13 residues. V was trimmed by 2 bases and J by 5 bases, leaving 12 bases between them. Germline V CDR1 and CDR2: SQVTM, ANQGSEA. The CDR3 sequence is CSVEPGHRTEAFF. The CDR3 DNA follows: TGCAGCGTTGAACCGGGACACCGGACTGAAGCTTTCTTT.

This chain joins TRBV4-1 and TRBJ2-5; no firm D call. Germline V gene data show CDR1 as MGHRA and CDR2 as YSYEKL. The CDR3 totals 14 residues. Trimming shortened V by 1 base and J by 5 bases, and 11 bases separated the two germline ends. The DNA for the CDR3 is TGCGCCAGCAGCCAAGCGGATTCGGAGGAGACCCAGTACTTC. Encoded protein: CASSQADSEETQYF.

This chain uses TRBV19 with TRBJ1-2, with D possibly matching TRBD1 (5 bases). Trimming took 3 bases from V and 6 from J, leaving 17 bases between them. The CDR3 sequence is 15 residues long. CDR1 is LNHDA, CDR2 SQIVND, per germline (reference sequence). The CDR3 nucleotides read TGTGCCAGTAGTATCGACGGCAGGGTTCCGGATGGCTACACCTTC. The encoded protein is CASSIDGRVPDGYTF.

The V call is TRBV25-1, the J call TRBJ2-5, with D possibly called TRBD1 or TRBD2 (6 bases each). The CDR3 sequence is 14 residues long. With 6 bases removed from V and 1 base from J, the gap between germline ends came to 12 bases. The germline gives CDR1 MGHDK, CDR2 SYGVNS. CDR3 sequence (DNA): TGTGCCAGCAGCGTGGGGGGCTCCCAAGAGACCCAGTACTTC. It codes for CASSVGGSQETQYF.

The V gene is TRBV19, the J gene TRBJ1-2; 9 bases agree with TRBD1. V shed 6 bases and J 3 bases; nucleotides not matched to a gene: 11. CDR3 length: 16 amino acids. Per the germline V gene, CDR1 is LNHDA and CDR2 is SQIVND (reference sequence). In nucleotides, the CDR3 is TGTGCCAGTAGAATGTGGGGGACAGGGACCGACTATGGCTACACCTTC. This encodes CASRMWGTGTDYGYTF.

The rearrangement uses TRBV19 and TRBJ1-4; the D gene is possibly TRBD1 (5 bases). CDR1 and CDR2 (germline): LNHDA, SQIVND (reference sequence). The CDR3 length is 14 residues. Trimming left V 8 bases short and J 5 bases short, with 15 bases between. The CDR3 bases are TGTGCCAGTGGGTTCCAGGGCCGAAATGAAAAACTGTTTTTT. Amino acids: CASGFQGRNEKLFF. The full variable domain, in which reference TRBV19 and TRBJ1-4 provide the parts outside the CDR3, is DGGITQSPKYLFRKEGQNVTLSCEQNLNHDAMYWYRQDPGQGLRLIYYSQIVNDFQKGDIAEGYSVSREKKESFPLTVTSAQKNPTAFYLCASGFQGRNEKLFFGSGTQLSVL.

This rearrangement joins TRBV20-1 to TRBJ2-7; 7 bases are a match to TRBD2. J was trimmed by 3 bases and V by 5 bases; bases with no gene match: 1. CDR1 and CDR2 (germline): DFQATT, SNEGSKA (reference sequence). The CDR3 is 11 residues long. In nucleotides, the CDR3 is TGCAGTGCTCGGACTAGCTACGAGCAGTACTTC. It codes for CSARTSYEQYF.

This clone was picked up one time. The chain uses TRBV15 and TRBJ2-3; 8 positions match TRBD2. Germline lookup yields CDR1 LNHNV and CDR2 YYDKDF (reference sequence). V gave up 1 base and J gave up 0 bases; unmatched junction bases: 3. The CDR3 totals 16 residues. The CDR3 DNA reads as TGTGCCACCAGCAGAGTCGCTAGCGGGAGCACAGATACGCAGTATTTT. Translated: CATSRVASGSTDTQYF.

CDR3 amino acids: CASRQGTVASANTGELFF. CDR3 DNA sequence: TGTGCCAGCAGACAGGGAACAGTCGCCTCGGCCAACACCGGGGAGCTGTTTTTT. This chain links TRBV5-5 with TRBJ2-2, with D perhaps TRBD1 (6 bases). The CDR3 is 18 residues long. CDR1 is SGHKS and CDR2 is YYEKEE in the germline V gene (reference sequence). V dropped 5 bases and J dropped 2 bases, with 22 bases sitting between them.